The following is a T cell receptor (beta chain) sequence with its context. Its antigen is currently unknown. Everyone who donated was a healthy bone marrow donor. V lost 3 bases and J lost 3, with 12 bases in between. The V gene's germline CDR1 is PRHDT and CDR2 FYEKMQ (reference sequence). This CDR3 region has 15 residues. The sample originates from a study of cytomegalovirus exposure and HLA in healthy donors. Study-wide results and caveats: A highly shared variant cluster was judged a likely technical artifact.

PCR primers comprised 60 Vbeta and 13 Jbeta primers. Generated by immunoSEQ multiplex PCR, the TCRdb table keeps only in-frame clones and is missing some. The table has over 120,000 clones, about 71% seen once. The receptor comes from a woman aged 60-75 years in good health and CMV-seropositive. Sequencing was done on a sample of PBMCs. V gene TRBV13 combines with J gene TRBJ2-1; weak D call: TRBD2 (6 bases). CDR3: CASSLGGVNYNEQFF. The CDR3 nucleotides read TGTGCCAGCAGCTTGGGGGGAGTCAACTACAATGAGCAGTTCTTC. Variable domain in full (rest from reference TRBV13 and TRBJ2-1): AAGVIQSPRHLIKEKRETATLKCYPIPRHDTVYWYQQGPGQDPQFLISFYEKMQSDKGSIPDRFSAQQFSDYHSELNMSSLELGDSALYFCASSLGGVNYNEQFFGPGTRLTVL.